This T cell receptor beta chain is from a study of early T cells in non-severe SARS-CoV-2 infection. The wider study: RNA in bulk from unsorted whole blood was sequenced, and chains were unpaired. Broader study findings: VDJdb matching favored anti-spike CD8 responses, missing private and CD4 specificities.

Trimming took 1 base from V and 4 from J; bases not matched to a gene: 6. Looked up from germline, CDR1 is DFQATT and CDR2 is SNEGSKA (reference sequence). The CDR3 has 15 residues. This clonotype came up many times. What it binds is unknown. Molecules of cDNA were individually given unique molecular identifiers that were attached to them. TCRdb passed the 5' RACE reads through MiXCR, listing each CDR3 protein once. This repertoire shows under 60,000 distinct CDR3 sequences, around 8% found once; its top ten account for roughly 4.2%. Sequenced sample: whole blood. V and J are TRBV20-1 and TRBJ2-5; 10 positions match TRBD2. This TCR came from an adult who was a healthcare worker with PCR-confirmed SARS-CoV-2 infection or an uninfected control (not recorded which). CDR3 sequence reads: CSARVPSGRAETQYF. For the CDR3, the DNA is TGCAGTGCTAGAGTCCCTAGCGGGAGAGCAGAGACCCAGTACTTC.